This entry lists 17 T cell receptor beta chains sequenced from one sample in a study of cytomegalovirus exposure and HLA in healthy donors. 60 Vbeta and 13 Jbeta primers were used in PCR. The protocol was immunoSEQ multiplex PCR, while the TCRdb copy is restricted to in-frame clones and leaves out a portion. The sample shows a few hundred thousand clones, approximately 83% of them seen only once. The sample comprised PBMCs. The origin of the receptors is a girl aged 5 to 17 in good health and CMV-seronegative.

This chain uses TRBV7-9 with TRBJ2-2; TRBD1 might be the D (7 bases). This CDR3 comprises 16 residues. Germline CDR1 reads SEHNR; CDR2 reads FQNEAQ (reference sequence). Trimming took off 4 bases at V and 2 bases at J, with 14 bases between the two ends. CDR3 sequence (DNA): TGTGCCAGCAGCTCCCAGGGGGGATTTAACACCGGGGAGCTGTTTTTT. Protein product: CASSSQGGFNTGELFF.

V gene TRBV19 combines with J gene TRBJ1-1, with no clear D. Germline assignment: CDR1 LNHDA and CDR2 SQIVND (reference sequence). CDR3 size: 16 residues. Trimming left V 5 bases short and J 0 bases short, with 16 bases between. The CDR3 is CASSPPRLSMNTEAFF. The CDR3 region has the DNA TGTGCCAGTAGTCCGCCAAGACTATCCATGAACACTGAAGCTTTCTTT.

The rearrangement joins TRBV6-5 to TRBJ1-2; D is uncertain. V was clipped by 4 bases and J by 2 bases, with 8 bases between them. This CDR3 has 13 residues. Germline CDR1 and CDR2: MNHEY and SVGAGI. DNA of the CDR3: TGTGCCAGCAGTTCTGAGAGAAACTATGGCTACACCTTC. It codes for CASSSERNYGYTF.

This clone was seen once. The CDR3 bases are TGCGCCAGCAGCCAGGCAACTAATGAAAAACTGTTTTTT. Its protein product is CASSQATNEKLFF. The gene calls are TRBV10-2 and TRBJ1-4; D is uncertain. The CDR3 covers 13 residues. V was clipped by 6 bases and J by 0 bases, with 5 bases between them. Per germline, CDR1 WSHSY and CDR2 SAAADI.

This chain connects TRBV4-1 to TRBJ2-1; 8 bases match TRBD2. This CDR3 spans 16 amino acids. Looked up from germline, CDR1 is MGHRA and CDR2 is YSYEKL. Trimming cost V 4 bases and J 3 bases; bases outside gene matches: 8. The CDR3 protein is CASSPGGGGLYNEQFF. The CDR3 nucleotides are TGCGCCAGCAGCCCCGGGGGGGGTGGCCTCTACAATGAGCAGTTCTTC.

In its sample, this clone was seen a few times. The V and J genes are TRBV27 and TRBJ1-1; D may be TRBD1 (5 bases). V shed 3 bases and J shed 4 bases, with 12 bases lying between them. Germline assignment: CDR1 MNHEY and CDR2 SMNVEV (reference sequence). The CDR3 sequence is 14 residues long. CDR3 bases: TGTGCCAGCAGTTTCGGGGGGGTCGGCACTGAAGCTTTCTTT. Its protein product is CASSFGGVGTEAFF.

The CDR3: CAWSPRQGFNEKLFF. CDR3 in DNA: TGTGCCTGGAGTCCGAGACAGGGTTTTAATGAAAAACTGTTTTTT. The chain is built from TRBV30 and TRBJ1-4; 7 bases fit TRBD1. After removal of 2 bases from V and 4 bases from J, the junction contained 7 bases not matched to a gene. CDR1 and CDR2 from the germline V gene are GTSNPN and SVGIG (reference sequence). There are 15 residues in the CDR3.

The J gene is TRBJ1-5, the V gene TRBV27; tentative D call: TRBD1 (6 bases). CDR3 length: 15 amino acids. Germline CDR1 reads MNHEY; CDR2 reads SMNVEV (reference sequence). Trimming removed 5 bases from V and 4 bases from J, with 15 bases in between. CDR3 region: CASSTQWTENQPQHF. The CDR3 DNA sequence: TGTGCCAGCAGTACCCAGTGGACAGAAAATCAGCCCCAGCATTTT.

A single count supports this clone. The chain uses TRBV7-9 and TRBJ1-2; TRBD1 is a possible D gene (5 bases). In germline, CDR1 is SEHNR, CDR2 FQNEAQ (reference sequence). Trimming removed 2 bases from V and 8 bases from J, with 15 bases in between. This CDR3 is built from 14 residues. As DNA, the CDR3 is TGTGCCAGCAGCTTATACGACAGCCTGGACGGCTACACCTTC. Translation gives CASSLYDSLDGYTF.

This CDR3 is CASSPSGRGTPGMNTEAFF. DNA of the CDR3: TGTGCCAGCTCACCCTCGGGAAGGGGGACACCTGGTATGAACACTGAAGCTTTCTTT. The rearrangement links TRBV18 to TRBJ1-1; possible D gene TRBD1, 6 bases. V lost 3 bases and J lost 0, with 23 bases in between. Looked up from germline, CDR1 is KGHSH and CDR2 is LQKENI. This CDR3 spans 19 amino acids.

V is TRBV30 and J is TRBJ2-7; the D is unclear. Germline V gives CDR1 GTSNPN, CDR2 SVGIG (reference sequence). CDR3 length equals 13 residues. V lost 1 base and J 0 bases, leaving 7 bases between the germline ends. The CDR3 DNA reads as TGTGCCTGGAGTGCACCTAACTCCTACGAGCAGTACTTC. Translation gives CAWSAPNSYEQYF.

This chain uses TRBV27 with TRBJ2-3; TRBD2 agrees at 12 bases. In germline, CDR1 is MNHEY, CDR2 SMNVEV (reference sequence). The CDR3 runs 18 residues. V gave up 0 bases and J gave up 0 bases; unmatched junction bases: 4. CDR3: CASSLSRLAGGSTDTQYF. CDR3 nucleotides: TGTGCCAGCAGTTTATCGCGGCTAGCGGGAGGGAGCACAGATACGCAGTATTTT.

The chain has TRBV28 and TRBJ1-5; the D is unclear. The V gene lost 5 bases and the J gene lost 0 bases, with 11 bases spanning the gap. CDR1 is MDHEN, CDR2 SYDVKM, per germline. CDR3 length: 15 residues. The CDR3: CASSPRHGSNQPQHF. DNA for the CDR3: TGTGCCAGCAGTCCCCGCCACGGTAGCAATCAGCCCCAGCATTTT.

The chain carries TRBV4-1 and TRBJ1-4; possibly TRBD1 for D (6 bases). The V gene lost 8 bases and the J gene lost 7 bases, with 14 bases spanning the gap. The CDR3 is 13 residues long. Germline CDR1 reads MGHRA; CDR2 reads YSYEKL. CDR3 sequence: CASSPGASEKLFF. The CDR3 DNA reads TGCGCCAGCTCCCCAGGGGCTAGTGAAAAACTGTTTTTT.

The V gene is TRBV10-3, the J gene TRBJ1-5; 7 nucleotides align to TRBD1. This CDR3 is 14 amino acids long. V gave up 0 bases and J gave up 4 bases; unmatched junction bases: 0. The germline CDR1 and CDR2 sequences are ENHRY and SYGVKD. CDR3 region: CAISESGQNQPQHF. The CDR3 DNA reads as TGTGCCATCAGTGAGTCGGGACAGAATCAGCCCCAGCATTTT.

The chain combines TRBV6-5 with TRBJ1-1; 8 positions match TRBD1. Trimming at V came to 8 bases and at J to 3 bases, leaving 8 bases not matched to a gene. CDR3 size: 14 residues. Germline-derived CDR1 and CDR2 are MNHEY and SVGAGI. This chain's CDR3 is CASQAGGLDTEAFF. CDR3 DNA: TGTGCCAGCCAGGCAGGGGGCTTGGACACTGAAGCTTTCTTT.

CDR3 region: CASSLVAPGQQETQYF. In DNA form, the CDR3 reads TGCGCCAGCAGCCTGGTGGCACCGGGACAGCAAGAGACCCAGTACTTC. V gene TRBV5-1 combines with J gene TRBJ2-5; 7 bases fit TRBD1. Germline V gene lookup returns CDR1 SGHRS and CDR2 YFSETQ. The CDR3 runs 16 residues. J gave up 2 bases and V 4 bases, and 11 bases lay outside the gene matches. The full variable domain, its missing parts supplied by reference TRBV5-1 and TRBJ2-5, is KAGVTQTPRYLIKTRGQQVTLSCSPISGHRSVSWYQQTPGQGLQFLFEYFSETQRNKGNFPGRFSGRQFSNSRSEMNVSTLELGDSALYLCASSLVAPGQQETQYFGPGTRLLVL.